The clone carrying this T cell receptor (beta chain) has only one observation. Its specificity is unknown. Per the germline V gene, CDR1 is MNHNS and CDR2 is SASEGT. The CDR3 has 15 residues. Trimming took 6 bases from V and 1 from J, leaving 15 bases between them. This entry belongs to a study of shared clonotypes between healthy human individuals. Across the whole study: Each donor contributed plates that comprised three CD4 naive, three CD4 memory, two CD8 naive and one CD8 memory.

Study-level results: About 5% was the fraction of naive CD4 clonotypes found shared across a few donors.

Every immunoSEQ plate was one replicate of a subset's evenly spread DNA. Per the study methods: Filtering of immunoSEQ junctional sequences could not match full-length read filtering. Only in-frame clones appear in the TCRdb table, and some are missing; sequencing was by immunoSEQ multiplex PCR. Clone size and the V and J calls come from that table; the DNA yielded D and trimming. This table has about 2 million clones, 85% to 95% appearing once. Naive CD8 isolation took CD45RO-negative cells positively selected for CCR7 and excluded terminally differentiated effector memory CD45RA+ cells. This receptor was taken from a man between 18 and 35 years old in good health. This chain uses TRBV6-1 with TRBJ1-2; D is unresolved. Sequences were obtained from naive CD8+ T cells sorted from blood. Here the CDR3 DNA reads TGTGCCAGCAGCGAAACGGGGATAGATAACTATGGCTACACCTTC. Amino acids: CASSETGIDNYGYTF.